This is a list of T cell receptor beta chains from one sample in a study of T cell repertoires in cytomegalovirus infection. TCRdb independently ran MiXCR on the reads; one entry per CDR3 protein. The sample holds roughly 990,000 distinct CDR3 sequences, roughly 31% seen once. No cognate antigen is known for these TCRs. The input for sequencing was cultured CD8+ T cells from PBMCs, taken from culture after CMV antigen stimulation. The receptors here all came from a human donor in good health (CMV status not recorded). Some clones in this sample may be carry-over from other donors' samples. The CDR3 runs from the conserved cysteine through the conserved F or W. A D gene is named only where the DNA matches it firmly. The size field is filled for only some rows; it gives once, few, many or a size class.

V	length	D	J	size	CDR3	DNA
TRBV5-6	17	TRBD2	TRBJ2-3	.	CASSLDLAGGITDTQYF	TGTGCCAGCAGCTTGGATCTAGCGGGGGGTATTACAGATACGCAGTATTTT
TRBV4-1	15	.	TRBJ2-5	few	CASSQEPGGGETQYF	TGTGCCAGCAGCCAAGAACCGGGGGGCGGCGAGACCCAGTACTTC
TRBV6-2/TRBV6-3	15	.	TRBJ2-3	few	CASSYGLPSTDTQYF	TGTGCCAGCAGTTACGGGCTACCGAGCACAGATACGCAGTATTTT
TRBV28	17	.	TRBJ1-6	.	CASSLWEGRRNDSPLHF	TGTGCCAGCAGTTTATGGGAGGGACGGCGGAATGATTCACCCCTCCACTTT
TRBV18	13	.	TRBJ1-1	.	CASSPPGETEAFF	TGTGCCAGCTCACCACCGGGGGAAACTGAAGCTTTCTTT
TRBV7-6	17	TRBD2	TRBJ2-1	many	CASSLARGAVTYNEQFF	TGTGCCAGCAGCTTAGCGCGGGGGGCTGTTACCTACAATGAGCAGTTCTTC
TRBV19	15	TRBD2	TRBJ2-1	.	CASSILAGEHNEQFF	TGTGCCAGTAGTATACTAGCGGGGGAGCACAATGAGCAGTTCTTC
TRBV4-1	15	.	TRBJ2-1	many	CASRGGTLSYNEQFF	TGCGCCAGCAGAGGCGGCACCCTCTCCTACAATGAGCAGTTCTTC
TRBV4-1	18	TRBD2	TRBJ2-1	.	CASSQVVSGDLLYNEQFF	TGCGCCAGCAGCCAAGTCGTTAGCGGGGACCTTCTCTACAATGAGCAGTTCTTC
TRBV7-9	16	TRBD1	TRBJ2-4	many	CASSRGGGQGENIQYF	TGTGCCAGCAGCAGAGGGGGGGGACAGGGAGAAAACATTCAGTACTTC
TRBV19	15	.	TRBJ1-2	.	CASSIVKNVFYGYTF	TGTGCCAGTAGTATAGTAAAGAACGTTTTCTATGGCTACACCTTC
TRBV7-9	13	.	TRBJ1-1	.	CASSSPQKTEAFF	TGTGCCAGCAGCTCACCGCAGAAAACTGAAGCTTTCTTT
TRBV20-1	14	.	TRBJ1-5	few	CSARRGLANQPQHF	TGCAGTGCGCGGCGGGGGCTAGCGAATCAGCCCCAGCATTTT
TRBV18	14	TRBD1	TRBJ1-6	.	CASSPWDRDAPLHF	TGTGCCAGCTCACCATGGGACAGAGACGCACCCCTCCACTTT
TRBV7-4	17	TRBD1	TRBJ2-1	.	CASSSWLDREGGYEQFF	TGTGCCAGCAGCTCTTGGTTGGACAGGGAAGGCGGCTATGAGCAGTTCTTC
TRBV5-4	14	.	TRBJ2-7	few	CASSFRTNVYEQYF	TGTGCCAGCAGCTTCCGGACAAACGTTTACGAGCAGTACTTC
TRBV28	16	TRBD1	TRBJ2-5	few	CASSPAGTGLQETQYF	TGTGCCAGCAGTCCCGCCGGGACAGGGCTTCAAGAGACCCAGTACTTC
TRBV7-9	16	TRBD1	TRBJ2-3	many	CASSTGDSFPTDTQYF	TGTGCCAGCAGCACTGGGGACAGCTTCCCCACAGATACGCAGTATTTT
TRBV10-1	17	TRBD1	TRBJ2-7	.	CASSEFYGTGGSYEQYF	TGCGCCAGCAGTGAGTTCTACGGGACAGGGGGCTCCTACGAGCAGTACTTC
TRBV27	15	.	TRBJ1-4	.	CASSLDWGVNEKLFF	TGTGCCAGCAGTTTGGATTGGGGGGTTAATGAAAAACTGTTTTTT
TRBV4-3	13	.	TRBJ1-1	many	CASSPTMGFEAFF	TGCGCCAGCAGCCCCACAATGGGGTTTGAAGCTTTCTTT
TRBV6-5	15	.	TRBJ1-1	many	CASTAYPAGNTEAFF	TGTGCCAGCACCGCTTACCCGGCGGGGAACACTGAAGCTTTCTTT
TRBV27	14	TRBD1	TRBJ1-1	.	CASSPLTGAAEAFF	TGTGCCAGCAGTCCCCTGACAGGGGCGGCTGAAGCTTTCTTT
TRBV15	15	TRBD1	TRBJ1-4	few	CATSLRDRGNEKLFF	TGTGCCACCAGTCTCCGGGACAGGGGAAATGAAAAACTGTTTTTT
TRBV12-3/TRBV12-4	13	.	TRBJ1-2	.	CASSLTTGGDYTF	TGTGCCAGCAGCCTCACGACAGGAGGAGACTACACCTTC
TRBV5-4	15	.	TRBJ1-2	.	CASSLVPQGGYGYTF	TGTGCCAGCAGCTTGGTCCCCCAGGGAGGGTATGGCTACACCTTC
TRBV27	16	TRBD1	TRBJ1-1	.	CASRNLVDRRGTEAFF	TGTGCCAGCAGAAACCTCGTGGACAGGCGGGGCACTGAAGCTTTCTTT
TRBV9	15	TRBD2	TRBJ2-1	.	CASSVVAGGPHEQFF	TGTGCCAGCAGCGTAGTAGCGGGGGGGCCGCATGAGCAGTTCTTC
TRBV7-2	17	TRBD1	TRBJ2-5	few	CASSLRQGQTYQETQYF	TGTGCCAGCAGCTTAAGACAGGGACAGACCTACCAAGAGACCCAGTACTTC
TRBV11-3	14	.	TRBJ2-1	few	CASSPGGLAGEQFF	TGTGCCAGCAGCCCAGGGGGGCTTGCCGGTGAGCAGTTCTTC
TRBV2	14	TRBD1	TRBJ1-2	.	CASLPGQGARGYTF	TGTGCCAGCTTACCGGGACAGGGGGCGCGGGGCTACACCTTC
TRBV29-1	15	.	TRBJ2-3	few	CSVWVEGGPSDTQYF	TGCAGCGTTTGGGTCGAGGGGGGGCCTTCAGATACGCAGTATTTT
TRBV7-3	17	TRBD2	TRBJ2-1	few	CASSPSVGGGPRNEQFF	TGTGCCAGCAGCCCCTCCGTCGGCGGGGGGCCAAGGAATGAGCAGTTCTTC
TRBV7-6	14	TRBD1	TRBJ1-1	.	CVSSSDRANTEAFF	TGTGTCAGCAGCTCGGACAGGGCGAACACTGAAGCTTTCTTT
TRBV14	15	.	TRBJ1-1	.	CASSQAGQSNTEAFF	TGTGCCAGCAGCCAAGCGGGACAATCAAACACTGAAGCTTTCTTT
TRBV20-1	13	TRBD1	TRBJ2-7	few	CSARDRGYYEQYF	TGCAGTGCTAGGGACAGGGGTTATTACGAGCAGTACTTC
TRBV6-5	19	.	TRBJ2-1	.	CASSYSSIALKGVYNEQFF	TGTGCCAGCAGTTACTCGAGTATAGCCTTGAAGGGGGTGTACAATGAGCAGTTCTTC
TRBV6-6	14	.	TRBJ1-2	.	CASSLRWPTDGYTF	TGTGCCAGCAGTTTGCGTTGGCCCACTGATGGCTACACCTTC
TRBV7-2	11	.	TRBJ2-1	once	CASNLGGEQFF	TGTGCCAGCAACTTAGGCGGGGAGCAGTTCTTC
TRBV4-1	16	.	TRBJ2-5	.	CASSQDGVGREETQYF	TGCGCCAGCAGCCAAGATGGGGTTGGGAGAGAAGAGACCCAGTACTTC
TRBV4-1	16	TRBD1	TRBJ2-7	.	CASSQLTGTGVYEQYF	TGCGCCAGCAGCCAGTTAACCGGGACAGGGGTTTACGAGCAGTACTTC